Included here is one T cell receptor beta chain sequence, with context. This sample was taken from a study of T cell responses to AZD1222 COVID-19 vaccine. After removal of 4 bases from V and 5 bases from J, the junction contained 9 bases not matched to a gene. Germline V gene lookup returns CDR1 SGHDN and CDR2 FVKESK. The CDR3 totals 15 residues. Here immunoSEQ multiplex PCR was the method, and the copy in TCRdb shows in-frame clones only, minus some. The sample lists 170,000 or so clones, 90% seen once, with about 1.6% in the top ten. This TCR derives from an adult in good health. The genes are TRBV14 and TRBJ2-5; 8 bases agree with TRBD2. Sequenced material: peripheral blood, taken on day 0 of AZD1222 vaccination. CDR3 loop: CASSRETPSGETQYF. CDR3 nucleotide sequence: TGTGCCAGCAGCCGCGAAACCCCTAGCGGGGAGACCCAGTACTTC.